Presented here are 26 T cell receptor beta chains from one specimen sequenced in a study of neoadjuvant anti-PD-1 for oral cavity cancer. Using immunoSEQ multiplex PCR, the repertoire was profiled, and TCRdb retains in-frame clones only, with some absent. The sample carries over 5,500 clones, roughly 58% recorded once. The sequencing used tumor tissue, collected before nivolumab (anti-PD-1) treatment. These receptors were collected from a person aged 35-80 years with oral cavity squamous cell carcinoma.

The CDR3 DNA is TGTGCCAGCAGCTCAGCCCCTAGCGGGGGGCGGGGGCAAGAGACCCAGTACTTC. Translated: CASSSAPSGGRGQETQYF. This chain connects TRBV7-2 to TRBJ2-5; 11 positions agree with TRBD2. CDR3 length: 18 amino acids. Germline CDR1 is SGHTA and CDR2 is FQGNSA. V was pared by 4 bases and J by 2 bases, with 12 bases of the junction left unmatched.

The chain combines TRBV13 with TRBJ1-3, with TRBD1 as a possible D gene (5 bases). The length of the CDR3 is 16 residues. V lost 5 bases to trimming and J lost 0 bases, with 14 bases between them. CDR1 PRHDT and CDR2 FYEKMQ come from the germline V gene (reference sequence). For the CDR3, the DNA is TGTGCCAGCAGCGGGGGGACGGTGAGCTCTGGAAACACCATATATTTT. Translating gives CASSGGTVSSGNTIYF.

The V call is TRBV30, the J call TRBJ1-3, with 10 bases aligning to TRBD1. Germline assignment: CDR1 GTSNPN and CDR2 SVGIG (reference sequence). The CDR3 is 18 residues long. The J segment lost 0 bases and the V segment lost 4 bases, leaving 12 bases of the junction unmatched. The CDR3 reads CAWTRDRGFLSSGNTIYF. The DNA for the CDR3 is TGTGCCTGGACCCGGGACAGGGGATTTCTCAGCTCTGGAAACACCATATATTTT.

This chain joins TRBV27 and TRBJ2-3; D remains unclear. The CDR3 covers 17 residues. Deletions cut 6 bases from V and 0 bases from J, with 19 bases between. Germline V gives CDR1 MNHEY, CDR2 SMNVEV (reference sequence). DNA of the CDR3: TGTGCCAGCAGCCCCGTGGAAGGACGGACGAGCACAGATACGCAGTATTTT. This encodes CASSPVEGRTSTDTQYF.

There are a few counts of this clone. The CDR3 reads CAISEWSGTGGATDTQYF. The CDR3 DNA follows: TGTGCCATCAGTGAGTGGTCCGGGACAGGGGGCGCGACAGATACGCAGTATTTT. The rearrangement joins TRBV10-3 to TRBJ2-3; 12 nucleotides line up with TRBD1. Germline trimming cut 1 base from V and 3 bases from J; bases unmatched to any gene: 8. Germline V gene lookup returns CDR1 ENHRY and CDR2 SYGVKD. The CDR3 has 18 amino acids.

The chain recombines TRBV29-1 with TRBJ2-7; 8 nucleotides match TRBD1. The junction had 8 bases not matched to a gene; V was cut back by 6 bases and J by 1 base. Germline loops: CDR1 SQVTM, CDR2 ANQGSEA. The CDR3 extends over 14 amino acids. The CDR3 sequence: CSVVDRGSSYEQYF. CDR3 nucleotide sequence: TGCAGCGTGGTTGACAGGGGCTCATCCTACGAGCAGTACTTC.

The table lists this clone with a few counts. The chain has TRBV7-9 and TRBJ2-2; D is undetermined. The germline gives CDR1 SEHNR, CDR2 FQNEAQ (reference sequence). V dropped 4 bases and J dropped 3 bases, with 9 bases sitting between them. CDR3 length equals 14 residues. The CDR3 nucleotides are TGTGCCAGCAGCTCCCAGGTGGACACCGGGGAGCTGTTTTTT. Translated: CASSSQVDTGELFF.

This chain links TRBV11-2 with TRBJ2-1; weak D call: TRBD1 (6 bases). The CDR3 loop spans 19 amino acids. The germline V gene encodes CDR1 SGHAT and CDR2 FQNNGV. V lost 2 bases and J lost 1, with 21 bases in between. The CDR3 loop reads CASSLLGQPGTTSYNEQFF. The CDR3 nucleotides are TGTGCCAGCAGCTTACTCGGACAGCCGGGGACGACTTCCTACAATGAGCAGTTCTTC. The full variable domain, rest sourced from reference TRBV11-2 and TRBJ2-1, is EAGVAQSPRYKIIEKRQSVAFWCNPISGHATLYWYQQILGQGPKLLIQFQNNGVVDDSQLPKDRFSAERLKGVDSTLKIQPAKLEDSAVYLCASSLLGQPGTTSYNEQFFGPGTRLTVL.

The chain employs TRBV5-5 and TRBJ1-2, with TRBD1 identical over 12 bases. J lost 5 bases, V lost 4 bases, and 15 bases had no gene match. The CDR3 is 18 amino acids. Germline CDR1 SGHKS, CDR2 YYEKEE (reference sequence). Here the CDR3 reads CASSPAPGQGAGWYGYTF. The DNA for the CDR3 is TGTGCCAGCAGCCCAGCCCCGGGACAGGGGGCAGGGTGGTATGGCTACACCTTC.

This sequence joins TRBV10-2 and TRBJ1-6, with D hard to call. V was trimmed by 0 bases and J by 10 bases, leaving 13 bases between them. The germline V gene encodes CDR1 WSHSY and CDR2 SAAADI. CDR3 length: 15 residues. CDR3 DNA: TGCGCCAGCAGTGAGTCAACCGGGCAGCGCTCACCCCTCCACTTT. Protein product: CASSESTGQRSPLHF.

This chain links TRBV5-1 with TRBJ2-3; the D is unclear. Germline V gene lookup returns CDR1 SGHRS and CDR2 YFSETQ. The CDR3 has 15 residues. Trimming took 0 bases from V and 1 from J, leaving 9 bases between them. CDR3 in amino acids: CASSLAPAGTDTQYF. As DNA, the CDR3 is TGCGCCAGCAGCTTGGCCCCGGCGGGCACAGATACGCAGTATTTT. The full variable domain, with the rest looked up from reference TRBV5-1 and TRBJ2-3, is KAGVTQTPRYLIKTRGQQVTLSCSPISGHRSVSWYQQTPGQGLQFLFEYFSETQRNKGNFPGRFSGRQFSNSRSEMNVSTLELGDSALYLCASSLAPAGTDTQYFGPGTRLTVL.

This clone was seen only a few times. The J gene is TRBJ1-2, the V gene TRBV2, with D unresolved. Germline assignment: CDR1 SNHLY and CDR2 FYNNEI. The CDR3 has 13 residues. Trimming cost V 4 bases and J 4 bases, with 10 bases left between them. CDR3 coding DNA: TGTGCCAGCAGTGGGTACGGCTTCTATGGCTACACCTTC. This translates into CASSGYGFYGYTF.

This clone was picked up a small number of times. V is TRBV7-2 and J is TRBJ2-2, with D possibly matching TRBD2 (5 bases). From germline, CDR1 is SGHTA and CDR2 FQGNSA. V was clipped by 5 bases and J by 2 bases, with 12 bases between them. The CDR3 loop spans 15 amino acids. The CDR3 DNA follows: TGTGCCAGCAGCCTCGGACGGGGAAACACCGGGGAGCTGTTTTTT. Its protein product is CASSLGRGNTGELFF.

The chain recombines TRBV7-2 with TRBJ1-2; D might be TRBD1 (5 bases). Trimming removed 3 bases at V and 7 bases at J, with 15 bases between. CDR1 and CDR2 (germline): SGHTA, FQGNSA. The CDR3 totals 14 residues. The CDR3 protein is CASSFDGGGGGYTF. The CDR3 nucleotides read TGTGCCAGCAGCTTTGATGGCGGGGGGGGTGGCTACACCTTC.

The chain is built from TRBV6-6 and TRBJ2-3; D is unclear. Trimming shortened V by 2 bases and J by 4 bases, and 10 bases separated the two germline ends. Per the germline V gene, CDR1 is MNHNY and CDR2 is SVGAGI (reference sequence). The CDR3 loop spans 14 amino acids. The CDR3 DNA follows: TGTGCCAGCAGTTACGATTCCCCTCCAGATACGCAGTATTTT. Its protein is CASSYDSPPDTQYF.

The chain employs TRBV30 and TRBJ2-4; 12 bases line up with TRBD2. This CDR3 contains 20 residues. J lost 0 bases, V lost 1 base, and 13 bases had no gene match. Germline V gene sequence: CDR1 GTSNPN, CDR2 SVGIG (reference sequence). CDR3 in DNA: TGTGCCTGGAGTGGGATAGCTAGCGGGAGGGCCCAAGTAGCCAAAAACATTCAGTACTTC. Encoded protein: CAWSGIASGRAQVAKNIQYF.

This clone was observed a few times. The chain combines TRBV27 with TRBJ2-3, with TRBD1 matching over 7 bases. The CDR3 is 15 amino acids. The V gene's germline CDR1 is MNHEY and CDR2 SMNVEV (reference sequence). Trimming at V came to 8 bases and at J to 4 bases, leaving 12 bases not matched to a gene. CDR3 DNA sequence: TGTGCCAGCCGAAGACAGGGCCTTTTGGCAGATACGCAGTATTTT. Amino acids: CASRRQGLLADTQYF.

This clone is medium-sized in the sample. The chain recombines TRBV19 with TRBJ1-1; possibly TRBD1 for D (5 bases). Germline V gene sequence: CDR1 LNHDA, CDR2 SQIVND (reference sequence). Trimming removed 9 bases at V and 0 bases at J, with 17 bases between. There are 15 residues in the CDR3. The CDR3 region is CASYKIGTVNTEAFF. CDR3 DNA: TGTGCCAGCTATAAAATAGGGACCGTGAACACTGAAGCTTTCTTT.

This clone was detected only a few times. This chain uses TRBV20-1 with TRBJ2-5; D remains ambiguous. V gave up 0 bases and J gave up 5 bases, with 4 bases separating them. Germline CDR1 is DFQATT and CDR2 is SNEGSKA (reference sequence). The CDR3 is 11 amino acids. The CDR3 coding sequence is TGCAGTGCTAGAGAGGGGGAGACCCAGTACTTC. As protein: CSAREGETQYF.

V is TRBV21-1 and J is TRBJ1-2. TRBV21-1 is flagged as a pseudogene. This CDR3 spans 12 amino acids. This CDR3 is CASTSSSYGYTF. As DNA, the CDR3 is TGTGCCAGCACCTCAAGCTCCTATGGCTACACCTTC.

This clone is classed as medium-sized. This chain's CDR3 is CASSQPVQTGYTGELFF. The CDR3 coding sequence is TGCGCCAGCAGCCAACCGGTTCAGACAGGGTACACCGGGGAGCTGTTTTTT. The chain carries TRBV4-1 and TRBJ2-2, with 7 bases lining up with TRBD1. V trimming: 2 bases; J trimming: 3 bases; junction bases outside the gene matches: 9. Germline-derived CDR1 and CDR2 are MGHRA and YSYEKL. The CDR3 runs to 17 residues.

V is TRBV7-3 and J is TRBJ2-1, with 9 bases aligning to TRBD1. CDR1 is SGHTA, CDR2 FQGTGA, per germline. The CDR3 loop spans 14 amino acids. V shed 8 bases and J 7 bases; nucleotides not matched to a gene: 9. As DNA, the CDR3 is TGTGCCAGCTCCGAGGGGACAGGGTGGAATGAGCAGTTCTTC. Protein: CASSEGTGWNEQFF.

The chain employs TRBV19 and TRBJ1-5; D unresolved. The CDR3 runs 13 residues. V lost 9 bases, J lost 4 bases, and 13 bases lay in between. Germline assignment: CDR1 LNHDA and CDR2 SQIVND (reference sequence). CDR3 sequence: CASRRSGNQPQHF. The CDR3 coding sequence is TGTGCCAGCCGAAGGTCGGGGAATCAGCCCCAGCATTTT. Using reference TRBV19 and TRBJ1-5 for the parts outside the CDR3, the full variable domain is DGGITQSPKYLFRKEGQNVTLSCEQNLNHDAMYWYRQDPGQGLRLIYYSQIVNDFQKGDIAEGYSVSREKKESFPLTVTSAQKNPTAFYLCASRRSGNQPQHFGDGTRLSIL.

This chain uses TRBV5-4 with TRBJ2-5; D gene ambiguous. With 1 base removed from V and 3 bases from J, the gap between germline ends came to 4 bases. This CDR3 region has 12 residues. Germline lookup yields CDR1 SGHNT and CDR2 YYREEE (reference sequence). The CDR3 loop is CASSLRKETQYF. As DNA, the CDR3 is TGTGCCAGCAGCTTGAGGAAAGAGACCCAGTACTTC.

The genes are TRBV19 and TRBJ1-6, with a tentative D call TRBD1 (6 bases). Germline CDR1 reads LNHDA; CDR2 reads SQIVND (reference sequence). The CDR3 runs 13 residues. The V gene lost 8 bases and the J gene lost 6 bases, with 11 bases spanning the gap. The CDR3 sequence: CASGGGFNSPLHF. As DNA, the CDR3 is TGTGCCAGTGGAGGGGGTTTTAATTCACCCCTCCACTTT.

This clone has just a few counts. V and J are TRBV5-5 and TRBJ2-1; maybe TRBD1 (5 bases). With 5 bases removed from V and 7 bases from J, the gap between germline ends came to 19 bases. The CDR3 length is 15 residues. The V gene's germline CDR1 is SGHKS and CDR2 YYEKEE (reference sequence). The CDR3 sequence is CASRRTKGYGNEQFF. In nucleotides, the CDR3 is TGTGCCAGCAGGCGGACCAAGGGGTATGGGAATGAGCAGTTCTTC. The full variable domain, rest sourced from reference TRBV5-5 and TRBJ2-1, is DAGVTQSPTHLIKTRGQQVTLRCSPISGHKSVSWYQQVLGQGPQFIFQYYEKEERGRGNFPDRFSARQFPNYSSELNVNALLLGDSALYLCASRRTKGYGNEQFFGPGTRLTVL.